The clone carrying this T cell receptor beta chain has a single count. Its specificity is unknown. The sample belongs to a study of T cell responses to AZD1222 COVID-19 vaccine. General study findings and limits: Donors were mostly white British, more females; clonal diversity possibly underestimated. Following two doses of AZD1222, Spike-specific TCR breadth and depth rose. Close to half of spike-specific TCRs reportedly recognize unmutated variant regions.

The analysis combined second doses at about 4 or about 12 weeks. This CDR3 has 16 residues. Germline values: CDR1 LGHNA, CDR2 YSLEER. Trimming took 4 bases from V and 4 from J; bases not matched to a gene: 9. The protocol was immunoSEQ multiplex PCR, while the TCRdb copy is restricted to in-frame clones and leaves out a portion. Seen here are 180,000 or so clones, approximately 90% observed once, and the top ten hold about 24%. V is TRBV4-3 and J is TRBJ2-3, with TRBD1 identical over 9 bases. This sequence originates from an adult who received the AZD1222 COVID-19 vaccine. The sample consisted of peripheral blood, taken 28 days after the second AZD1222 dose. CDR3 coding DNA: TGCGCCAGCAGCCGTGGCACAGGGGGCCTCGCAGATACGCAGTATTTT. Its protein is CASSRGTGGLADTQYF.